A single sample is the source of the 12 T cell receptor beta chains below, sequenced in a study of T-cell memory formation after mild COVID-19. TCRdb passed the 5' RACE reads through MiXCR, listing each CDR3 protein once. The data hold 100,000 to 150,000 distinct CDR3 sequences, with about 5.9% observed a single time. Sequencing used PBMCs or a T cell subset sorted from them (not recorded which). The receptors derive from an adult woman who had mild COVID-19 (a few samples of this study predate the infection). Cell type and time point are not known.

The chain links TRBV6-6 to TRBJ2-3; TRBD1 matches at 7 bases. The V gene end was trimmed by 7 bases and the J gene end by 0 bases; junction bases not matched to a gene: 7. Germline CDR1 and CDR2: MNHNY and SVGAGI (reference sequence). CDR3 length equals 15 residues. Here the CDR3 reads CASNLGTASTDTQYF. Here the CDR3 DNA reads TGTGCCAGCAACCTCGGGACAGCTAGCACAGATACGCAGTATTTT.

This clonotype was found a few times. The V call is TRBV11-2, the J call TRBJ1-1; 7 nucleotides agree with TRBD1. This CDR3 spans 13 amino acids. Trimming cost V 8 bases and J 0 bases; bases outside gene matches: 3. Per germline, CDR1 SGHAT and CDR2 FQNNGV. The CDR3 loop is CASGTDMNTEAFF. In nucleotides, the CDR3 is TGTGCCAGCGGGACAGACATGAACACTGAAGCTTTCTTT.

This clonotype was found a few times. V usage is TRBV4-1 and J usage is TRBJ2-3; 10 bases match TRBD2. The germline V gene has CDR1 MGHRA and CDR2 YSYEKL. After removal of 0 bases from V and 0 bases from J, the junction contained 6 bases not matched to a gene. The CDR3 extends over 18 amino acids. This chain's CDR3 is CASSQDPGLASSTDTQYF. The CDR3 DNA reads as TGCGCCAGCAGCCAAGATCCGGGACTAGCGTCTAGCACAGATACGCAGTATTTT.

The table lists this clonotype with many counts. The CDR3 DNA sequence: TGTGCCAGCAGTTACCCGGACAGGGCGAGGGAGCAGTACTTC. Its protein product is CASSYPDRAREQYF. The chain carries TRBV6-6 and TRBJ2-7; 8 bases line up with TRBD1. In germline, CDR1 is MNHNY, CDR2 SVGAGI (reference sequence). Germline trimming cut 2 bases from V and 7 bases from J; bases unmatched to any gene: 7. The CDR3 length is 14 residues.

This clonotype was observed many times. The rearrangement uses TRBV4-2 and TRBJ1-5; D ambiguous. The germline V and J ends were trimmed by 0 bases and 7 bases, with 7 bases remaining between them. Germline CDR1 LGHNA, CDR2 YNFKEQ. CDR3 length equals 13 residues. CDR3 region: CASSQEERQPQHF. As DNA, the CDR3 is TGTGCCAGCAGCCAAGAAGAAAGACAGCCCCAGCATTTT.

J is TRBJ2-1 and V is TRBV12-3 or TRBV12-4; 10 bases agree with TRBD2. The V gene end was trimmed by 7 bases and the J gene end by 6 bases; junction bases not matched to a gene: 9. This CDR3 region has 15 residues. The CDR3 sequence is CASTPGTSEVNEQFF. The CDR3 DNA reads as TGTGCCAGCACCCCCGGGACTAGCGAAGTCAATGAGCAGTTCTTC.

The chain links TRBV6-5 to TRBJ2-7, with TRBD1 identical over 9 bases. This CDR3 is 17 amino acids long. Trimming at V came to 0 bases and at J to 2 bases, leaving 8 bases not matched to a gene. The germline V gene encodes CDR1 MNHEY and CDR2 SVGAGI. The CDR3 DNA reads as TGTGCCAGCAGTTACTCCCGGGACAGGGAATTAACCTACGAGCAGTACTTC. Translating gives CASSYSRDRELTYEQYF.

This clonotype was observed a handful of times. This chain links TRBV29-1 with TRBJ1-1, with D possibly matching TRBD1 (6 bases). The CDR3 has 14 amino acids. Germline V gene sequence: CDR1 SQVTM, CDR2 ANQGSEA. The V end lost 6 bases, the J end lost 0 bases, and 14 bases lay between the germline ends. The CDR3 region has the DNA TGCAGCGTAGCTAACAGGGAAATGAACACTGAAGCTTTCTTT. Its translation: CSVANREMNTEAFF.

This clonotype has more than one count but fewer than ten. The rearrangement joins TRBV5-1 to TRBJ2-5, with 8 nucleotides matching TRBD1. V lost 4 bases, J lost 4 bases, and 9 bases stayed unmatched. Germline-derived CDR1 and CDR2 are SGHRS and YFSETQ. The CDR3 sequence is 15 residues long. The CDR3 DNA reads as TGCGCCAGCAGCAAATCAGGGGGCCACGGAGAGACCCAGTACTTC. This codes for CASSKSGGHGETQYF. The variable domain in full, with the rest retrieved from reference TRBV5-1 and TRBJ2-5, is KAGVTQTPRYLIKTRGQQVTLSCSPISGHRSVSWYQQTPGQGLQFLFEYFSETQRNKGNFPGRFSGRQFSNSRSEMNVSTLELGDSALYLCASSKSGGHGETQYFGPGTRLLVL.

The gene calls are TRBV5-1 and TRBJ1-2; 7 nucleotides align to TRBD1. Germline trimming cut 4 bases from V and 8 bases from J; bases unmatched to any gene: 14. The CDR3 runs 15 residues. Per germline, CDR1 SGHRS and CDR2 YFSETQ. Here the CDR3 DNA reads TGCGCCAGCAGCCCGGGCCAGGGGGGGCGCGAAGGCTACACCTTC. Its translation: CASSPGQGGREGYTF.

V and J are TRBV6-1 and TRBJ2-2, with 11 bases matching TRBD1. The CDR3 has 15 residues. CDR1 and CDR2 (germline): MNHNS, SASEGT. V trimming: 6 bases; J trimming: 4 bases; junction bases outside the gene matches: 4. As DNA, the CDR3 is TGTGCCAGCAGCGCGGGACAGGGGGTCACCGGGGAGCTGTTTTTT. This encodes CASSAGQGVTGELFF.

Ten or more counts support this clonotype. This rearrangement joins TRBV5-1 to TRBJ2-3, with D tentatively TRBD2 (5 bases). CDR3 length: 15 residues. Deletions cut 3 bases from V and 6 bases from J, with 17 bases between. The germline gives CDR1 SGHRS, CDR2 YFSETQ. CDR3: CASSSEGPGRDTQYF. The CDR3 bases are TGCGCCAGCAGCTCCGAGGGCCCGGGCCGGGATACGCAGTATTTT.